This entry lists 2 T cell receptor beta chains sequenced from one sample in a study of cytomegalovirus exposure and HLA in healthy donors. PCR primers comprised 60 Vbeta and 13 Jbeta primers. Sequencing was performed with immunoSEQ multiplex PCR; in TCRdb, only in-frame clones are kept and a portion is missing. This sample contains some 160,000 clones. Sample: PBMCs. These TCRs come from a man aged 30 to 39 in good health and CMV-seronegative.

The chain combines TRBV18 with TRBJ1-4; 8 bases line up with TRBD1. This CDR3 has 15 residues. CDR1 is KGHSH, CDR2 LQKENI, per germline. Trimming removed 1 base from V and 7 bases from J; junction bases left unmatched: 5. This chain's CDR3 is CASSPQNRGSEKLFF. The CDR3 nucleotides are TGTGCCAGCTCACCACAAAACAGGGGGAGTGAAAAACTGTTTTTT.

The gene calls are TRBV27 and TRBJ2-7, with D tentatively TRBD2 (5 bases). CDR3 length equals 15 residues. V lost 4 bases, J lost 1 base, and 14 bases lay in between. Germline CDR1 is MNHEY and CDR2 is SMNVEV (reference sequence). The CDR3 spells CASSWFGGTSYEQYF. In DNA form, the CDR3 reads TGTGCCAGCAGTTGGTTTGGAGGTACTTCCTACGAGCAGTACTTC.